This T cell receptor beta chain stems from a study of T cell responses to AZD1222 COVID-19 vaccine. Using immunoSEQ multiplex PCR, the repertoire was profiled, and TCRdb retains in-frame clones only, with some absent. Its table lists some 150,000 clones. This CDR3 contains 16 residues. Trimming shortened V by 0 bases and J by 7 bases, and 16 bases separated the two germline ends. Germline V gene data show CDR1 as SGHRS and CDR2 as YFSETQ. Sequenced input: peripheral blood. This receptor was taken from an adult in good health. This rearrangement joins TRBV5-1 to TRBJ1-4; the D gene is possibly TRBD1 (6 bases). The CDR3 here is CASSLEVGTLIEKLFF. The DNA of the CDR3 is TGCGCCAGCAGCTTGGAGGTCGGGACACTAATTGAAAAACTGTTTTTT.